This TCR beta chain was recovered during a study of cytomegalovirus exposure and HLA in healthy donors. CDR1 and CDR2 from the germline V gene are SGHRS and YFSETQ. The CDR3 loop spans 14 amino acids. Trimming cost V 4 bases and J 4 bases; bases outside gene matches: 6. As for this clone: What it binds is not known. Different DNA sequences within this sample yield the same CDR3.

Study results and limitations: In a later analysis, a missense DCLRE1C variant was linked to TCR beta V- and J-gene trimming. What TCR beta sequences reportedly achieved was accurate prediction of HLA-A and HLA-B alleles in most subjects.

PCR primers comprised 60 Vbeta and 13 Jbeta primers. Clones were read by immunoSEQ multiplex PCR, and TCRdb kept only the in-frame ones, dropping some. The sample lists 160,000 or so clones, 70% to 80% seen once, with roughly 0.76% in the top ten. The specimen was PBMCs. The clonotype comes from a woman aged 40 to 49 in good health and CMV-seronegative. The chain links TRBV5-1 to TRBJ2-7; 9 nucleotides agree with TRBD1. The DNA of the CDR3 is TGCGCCAGCAGCCTGGATGGACAGGGGTACGAGCAGTACTTC. Its protein is CASSLDGQGYEQYF.